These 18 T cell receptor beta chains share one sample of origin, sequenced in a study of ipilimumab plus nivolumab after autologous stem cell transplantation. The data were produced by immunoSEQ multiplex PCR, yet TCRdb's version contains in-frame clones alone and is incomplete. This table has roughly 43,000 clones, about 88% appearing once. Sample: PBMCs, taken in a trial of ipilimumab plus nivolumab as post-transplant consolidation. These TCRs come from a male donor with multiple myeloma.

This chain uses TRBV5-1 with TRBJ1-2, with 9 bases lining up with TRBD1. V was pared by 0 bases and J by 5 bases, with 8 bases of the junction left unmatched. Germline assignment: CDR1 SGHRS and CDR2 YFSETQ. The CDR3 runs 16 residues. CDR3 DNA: TGCGCCAGCAGCTTGGACTACAGGGGGCTTTTGTATGGCTACACCTTC. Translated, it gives CASSLDYRGLLYGYTF.

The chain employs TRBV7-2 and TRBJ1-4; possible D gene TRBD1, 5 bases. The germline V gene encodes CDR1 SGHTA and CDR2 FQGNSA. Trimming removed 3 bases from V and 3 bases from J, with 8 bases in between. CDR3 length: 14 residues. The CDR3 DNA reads TGTGCCAGCAGCTTGGGGCCTCCTAATGAAAAACTGTTTTTT. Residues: CASSLGPPNEKLFF.

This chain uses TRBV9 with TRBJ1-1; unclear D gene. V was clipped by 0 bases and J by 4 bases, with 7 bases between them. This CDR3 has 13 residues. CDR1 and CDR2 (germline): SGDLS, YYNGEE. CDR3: CASSVEAGTEAFF. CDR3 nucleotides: TGTGCCAGCAGCGTAGAGGCGGGCACTGAAGCTTTCTTT.

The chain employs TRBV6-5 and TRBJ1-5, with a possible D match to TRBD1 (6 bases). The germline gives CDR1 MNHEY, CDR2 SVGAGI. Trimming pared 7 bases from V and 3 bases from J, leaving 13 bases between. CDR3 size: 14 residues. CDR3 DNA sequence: TGTGCCAGCAAACGGGCAGGGGTCAATCAGCCCCAGCATTTT. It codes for CASKRAGVNQPQHF.

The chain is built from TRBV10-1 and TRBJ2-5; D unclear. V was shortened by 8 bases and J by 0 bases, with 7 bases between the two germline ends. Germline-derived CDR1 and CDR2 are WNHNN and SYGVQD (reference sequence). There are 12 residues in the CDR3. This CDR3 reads CASRENQETQYF. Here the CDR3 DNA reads TGCGCCAGCCGCGAAAACCAAGAGACCCAGTACTTC.

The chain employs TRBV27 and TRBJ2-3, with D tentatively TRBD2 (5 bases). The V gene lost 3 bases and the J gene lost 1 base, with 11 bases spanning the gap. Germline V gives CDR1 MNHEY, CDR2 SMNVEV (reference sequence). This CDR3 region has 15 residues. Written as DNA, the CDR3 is TGTGCCAGCAGTTTTCGGTGGCGGGGCACAGATACGCAGTATTTT. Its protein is CASSFRWRGTDTQYF.

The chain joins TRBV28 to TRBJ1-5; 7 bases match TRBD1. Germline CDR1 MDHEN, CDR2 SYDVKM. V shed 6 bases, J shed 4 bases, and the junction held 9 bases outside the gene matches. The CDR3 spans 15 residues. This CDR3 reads CASRPRTGPNQPQHF. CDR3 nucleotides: TGTGCCAGCAGGCCTCGGACAGGACCTAATCAGCCCCAGCATTTT.

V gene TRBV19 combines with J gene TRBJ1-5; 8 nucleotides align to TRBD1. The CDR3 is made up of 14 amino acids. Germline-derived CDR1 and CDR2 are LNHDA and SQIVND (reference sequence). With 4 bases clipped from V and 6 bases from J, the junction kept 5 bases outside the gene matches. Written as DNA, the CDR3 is TGTGCCAGTAGTAGGGGACAGGAAAGTCAGCCCCAGCATTTT. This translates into CASSRGQESQPQHF.

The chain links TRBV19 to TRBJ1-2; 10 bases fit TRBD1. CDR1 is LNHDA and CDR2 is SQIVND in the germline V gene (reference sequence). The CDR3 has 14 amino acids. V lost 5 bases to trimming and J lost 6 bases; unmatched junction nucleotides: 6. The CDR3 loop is CASSSYGTGDGYTF. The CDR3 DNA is TGTGCCAGTAGTTCCTACGGGACAGGGGATGGCTACACCTTC.

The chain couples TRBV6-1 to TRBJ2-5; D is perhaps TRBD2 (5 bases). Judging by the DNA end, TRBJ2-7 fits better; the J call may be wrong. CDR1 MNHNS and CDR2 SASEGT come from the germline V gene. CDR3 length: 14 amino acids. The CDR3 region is CASSPGSYAYEQYF. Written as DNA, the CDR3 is TGTGCCAGCAGTCCGGGGTCCTATGCCTACGAGCAGTACTTC.

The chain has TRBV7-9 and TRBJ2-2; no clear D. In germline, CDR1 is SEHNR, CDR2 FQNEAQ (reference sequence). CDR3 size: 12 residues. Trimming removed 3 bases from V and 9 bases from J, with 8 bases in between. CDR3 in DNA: TGTGCCAGCAGCTTTTGGCCGCGGGAGCTGTTTTTT. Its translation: CASSFWPRELFF.

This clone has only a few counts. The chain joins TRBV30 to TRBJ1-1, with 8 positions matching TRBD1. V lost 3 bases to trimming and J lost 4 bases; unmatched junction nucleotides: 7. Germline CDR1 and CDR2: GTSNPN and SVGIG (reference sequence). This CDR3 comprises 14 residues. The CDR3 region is CAWSKDREGTEAFF. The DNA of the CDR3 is TGTGCCTGGAGCAAGGACAGGGAGGGCACTGAAGCTTTCTTT. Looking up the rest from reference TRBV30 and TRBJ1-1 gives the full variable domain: SQTIHQWPATLVQPVGSPLSLECTVEGTSNPNLYWYRQAAGRGLQLLFYSVGIGQISSEVPQNLSASRPQDRQFILSSKKLLLSDSGFYLCAWSKDREGTEAFFGQGTRLTVV.

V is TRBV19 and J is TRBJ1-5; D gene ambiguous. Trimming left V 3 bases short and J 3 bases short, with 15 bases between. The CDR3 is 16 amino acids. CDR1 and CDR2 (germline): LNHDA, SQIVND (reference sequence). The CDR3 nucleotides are TGTGCCAGTAGTATGAAGCGGCGCCTTTTCAATCAGCCCCAGCATTTT. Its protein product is CASSMKRRLFNQPQHF.

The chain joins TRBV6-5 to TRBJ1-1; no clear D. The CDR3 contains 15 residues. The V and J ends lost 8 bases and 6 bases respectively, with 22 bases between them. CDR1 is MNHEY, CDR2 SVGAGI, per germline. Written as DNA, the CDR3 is TGTGCCAGCCGATCGGCGGCGGGATGGGTTTCTGAAGCTTTCTTT. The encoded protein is CASRSAAGWVSEAFF.

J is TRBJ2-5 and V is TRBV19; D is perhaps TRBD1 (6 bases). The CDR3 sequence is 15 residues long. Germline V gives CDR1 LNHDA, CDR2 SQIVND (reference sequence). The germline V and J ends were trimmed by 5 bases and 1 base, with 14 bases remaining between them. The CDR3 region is CASSPRRDTQETQYF. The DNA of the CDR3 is TGTGCCAGTAGTCCCCGCCGGGACACCCAAGAGACCCAGTACTTC.

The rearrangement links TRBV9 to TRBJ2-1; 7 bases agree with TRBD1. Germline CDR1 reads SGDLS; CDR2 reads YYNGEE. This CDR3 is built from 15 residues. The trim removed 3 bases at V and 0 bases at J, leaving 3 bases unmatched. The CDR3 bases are TGTGCCAGCAGCGCGACAGGGAGCTCCTACAATGAGCAGTTCTTC. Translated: CASSATGSSYNEQFF.

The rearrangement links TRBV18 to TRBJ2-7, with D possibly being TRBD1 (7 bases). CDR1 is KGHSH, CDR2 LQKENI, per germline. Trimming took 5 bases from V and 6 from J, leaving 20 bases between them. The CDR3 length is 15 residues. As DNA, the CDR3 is TGTGCCAGCTCAACGGGGGAACAGGGGTCTCTCGAGCAGTACTTC. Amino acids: CASSTGEQGSLEQYF.

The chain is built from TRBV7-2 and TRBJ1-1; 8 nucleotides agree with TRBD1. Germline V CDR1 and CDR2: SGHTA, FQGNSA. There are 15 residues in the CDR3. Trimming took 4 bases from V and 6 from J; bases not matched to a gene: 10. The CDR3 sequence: CASSSRGRQGAEAFF. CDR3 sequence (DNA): TGTGCCAGCAGCTCCAGGGGGCGCCAGGGGGCTGAAGCTTTCTTT.